The T cell receptor beta chain described here comes from a study of control samples from healthy donors and cancer patients. There are 15 residues in the CDR3. With 4 bases removed from V and 0 bases from J, the gap between germline ends came to 11 bases. CDR1 is SGHKS, CDR2 YYEKEE, per germline (reference sequence). Some clones are missing from TCRdb's copy, which holds only in-frame ones; the method was immunoSEQ multiplex PCR. Among about 120,000 clones listed, around 90% were seen once. This clonotype was obtained from a man aged 35 to 55 in good health. Source material: blood. The chain couples TRBV5-5 to TRBJ1-3, with D hard to call. The CDR3 reads CASSLWTVSGNTIYF. CDR3 DNA: TGTGCCAGCAGCCTATGGACGGTCTCTGGAAACACCATATATTTT. The whole variable domain, remainder taken from reference TRBV5-5 and TRBJ1-3, is DAGVTQSPTHLIKTRGQQVTLRCSPISGHKSVSWYQQVLGQGPQFIFQYYEKEERGRGNFPDRFSARQFPNYSSELNVNALLLGDSALYLCASSLWTVSGNTIYFGEGSWLTVV.